This T cell receptor beta chain was found in a study of blood T cell repertoires in COVID-19. Whole-study context: In each case, the material was cDNA or gDNA derived from T cells, B-cell-depleted T cells, or PBMCs.

Original methodology: The assay estimated nucleated cells by amplifying reference gene primers. This table comes from immunoSEQ multiplex PCR, and its TCRdb copy is limited to in-frame clones, with some not included. That table is the source of V, J and clone size, and D and trimming were worked out from the DNA. Seen here are 100,000 to 150,000 clones, about 80% observed once, and the top ten hold approximately 8.7%. This clone has only one observation. Sequenced: peripheral blood. This clonotype was obtained from a man aged 40-49 years with active or convalescent COVID-19.

CDR3 in amino acids: CAISESTGGTTGPQHF. Written as DNA, the CDR3 is TGTGCCATCAGTGAATCTACAGGGGGTACCACTGGGCCCCAGCATTTT. This sequence joins TRBV10-3 and TRBJ1-5; 8 bases line up with TRBD1. The CDR3 spans 16 residues. The V gene end was trimmed by 3 bases and the J gene end by 9 bases; junction bases not matched to a gene: 13. In germline, CDR1 is ENHRY, CDR2 SYGVKD.